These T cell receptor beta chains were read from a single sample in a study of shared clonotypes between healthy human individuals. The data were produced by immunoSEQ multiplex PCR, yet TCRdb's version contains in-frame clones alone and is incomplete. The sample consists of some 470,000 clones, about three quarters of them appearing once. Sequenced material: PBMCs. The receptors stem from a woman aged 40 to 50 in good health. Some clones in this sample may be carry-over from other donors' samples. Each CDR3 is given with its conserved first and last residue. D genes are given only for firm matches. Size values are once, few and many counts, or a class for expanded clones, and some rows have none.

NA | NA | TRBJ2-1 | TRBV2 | CASNLAVSYNEQFF | TGTGCCAGCAACCTAGCCGTCTCCTACAATGAGCAGTTCTTC
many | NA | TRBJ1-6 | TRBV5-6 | CASSLGVSGSPLHF | TGTGCCAGCAGCTTAGGGGTATCGGGTTCACCCCTCCACTTT
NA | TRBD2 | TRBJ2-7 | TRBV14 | CASSQDRREYDEQYF | TGTGCCAGCAGCCAAGATAGGCGGGAGTACGACGAGCAGTACTTC
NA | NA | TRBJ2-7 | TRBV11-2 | CASSLDRDFANSYEQYF | TGTGCCAGCAGCTTAGACCGGGACTTCGCTAACTCCTACGAGCAGTACTTC
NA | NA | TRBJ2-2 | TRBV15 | CATSRDMGDRGELFF | TGTGCCACCAGCAGAGACATGGGGGACCGGGGGGAGCTGTTTTTT
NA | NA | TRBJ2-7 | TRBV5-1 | CASSGGNDYEQYF | TGCGCCAGCAGTGGGGGGAATGACTACGAGCAGTACTTC
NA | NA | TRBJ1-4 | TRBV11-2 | CASSPRGARASTNEKLFF | TGTGCCAGCAGCCCCCGGGGGGCACGGGCCTCAACTAATGAAAAACTGTTTTTT
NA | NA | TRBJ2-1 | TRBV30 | CAWSVGVELYNEQFF | TGTGCCTGGAGTGTAGGGGTGGAACTTTACAATGAGCAGTTCTTC
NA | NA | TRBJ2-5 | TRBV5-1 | CASSLGPQETQYF | TGCGCCAGCAGCCTTGGGCCACAAGAGACCCAGTACTTC
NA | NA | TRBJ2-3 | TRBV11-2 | CASSPDTDTQYF | TGTGCCAGCAGCCCCGATACAGATACGCAGTATTTT
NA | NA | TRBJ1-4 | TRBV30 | CAWKVLSNEKLFF | TGTGCCTGGAAGGTGTTGTCTAATGAAAAACTGTTTTTT
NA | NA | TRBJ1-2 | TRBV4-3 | CASSQDLGVRASYGYTF | TGCGCCAGCAGCCAAGATCTCGGGGTTCGGGCCTCCTATGGCTACACCTTC
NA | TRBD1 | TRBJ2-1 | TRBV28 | CASGDDRGGLDEQFF | TGTGCCAGCGGGGACGACAGGGGTGGTCTTGATGAGCAGTTCTTC
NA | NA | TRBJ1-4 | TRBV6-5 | CASRSTGEKLFF | TGTGCCAGCAGATCGACAGGTGAAAAACTGTTTTTT
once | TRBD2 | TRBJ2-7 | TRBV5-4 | CASSPGGGSSYEQYF | TGTGCCAGCAGCCCTGGGGGGGGGAGCTCCTACGAGCAGTACTTC
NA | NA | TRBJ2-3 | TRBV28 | CASSFLAPTDTQYF | TGTGCCAGCAGTTTTCTAGCGCCCACAGATACGCAGTATTTT
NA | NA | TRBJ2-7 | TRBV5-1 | CASSLGPSETYEQYF | TGCGCCAGCAGCTTGGGTCCTAGCGAAACCTACGAGCAGTACTTC
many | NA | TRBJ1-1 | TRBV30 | CAWTSGHEAFF | TGTGCCTGGACGTCGGGACATGAAGCTTTCTTT
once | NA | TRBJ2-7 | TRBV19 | CASSIRDTPYEQYF | TGTGCCAGTAGTATTCGGGACACCCCCTACGAGCAGTACTTC
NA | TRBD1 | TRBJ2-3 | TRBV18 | CASSQRTGGTEDTQYF | TGTGCCAGCTCACAGAGGACAGGGGGAACTGAAGATACGCAGTATTTT
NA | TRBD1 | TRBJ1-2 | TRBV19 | CASSTRDRGRVYGYTF | TGTGCCAGTAGTACCCGGGACAGAGGACGAGTGTATGGCTACACCTTC
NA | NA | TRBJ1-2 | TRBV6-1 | CASSEAVLGYTF | TGTGCCAGCAGTGAGGCCGTCTTAGGCTACACCTTC
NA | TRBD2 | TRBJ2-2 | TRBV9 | CASSRGLAGANPNTGELFF | TGTGCCAGCAGCCGGGGGCTAGCGGGAGCTAATCCTAACACCGGGGAGCTGTTTTTT
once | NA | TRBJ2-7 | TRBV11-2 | CASSSIRGQYEQYF | TGTGCCAGCAGCTCAATACGGGGGCAGTACGAGCAGTACTTC
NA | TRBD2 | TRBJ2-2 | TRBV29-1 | CSVGLAGGHGELFF | TGCAGCGTCGGACTAGCGGGAGGCCACGGGGAGCTGTTTTTT
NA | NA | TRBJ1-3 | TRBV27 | CASSMQASGNTIYF | TGTGCCAGCAGTATGCAGGCTTCTGGAAACACCATATATTTT
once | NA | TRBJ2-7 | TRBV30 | CAWSEIKTGTLGSEQYF | TGTGCCTGGAGTGAAATAAAAACCGGGACTTTAGGCTCCGAGCAGTACTTC
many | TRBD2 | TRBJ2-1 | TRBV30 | CAWEKRESGEQFF | TGTGCCTGGGAGAAGCGGGAGAGCGGTGAGCAGTTCTTC
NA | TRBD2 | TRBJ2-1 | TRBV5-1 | CASSPGLAGNNEQFF | TGCGCCAGCAGCCCGGGACTAGCGGGGAACAATGAGCAGTTCTTC
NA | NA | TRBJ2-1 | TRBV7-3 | CASSFGGSSYNEQFF | TGTGCCAGCAGCTTTGGTGGGAGCTCCTACAATGAGCAGTTCTTC
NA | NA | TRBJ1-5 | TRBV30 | CAWSEGGNQPQHF | TGTGCCTGGAGTGAGGGTGGCAATCAGCCCCAGCATTTT
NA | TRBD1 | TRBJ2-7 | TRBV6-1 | CASSEVLAGGWYEQYF | TGTGCCAGCAGTGAAGTTTTGGCAGGGGGCTGGTACGAGCAGTACTTC
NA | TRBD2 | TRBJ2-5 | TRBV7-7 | CASSPLAGTTQETQYF | TGTGCCAGCAGCCCCCTAGCGGGAACGACTCAAGAGACCCAGTACTTC
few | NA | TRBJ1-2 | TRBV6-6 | CANWRSGDRDGYTF | TGTGCCAACTGGAGGTCTGGGGACCGGGATGGCTACACCTTC
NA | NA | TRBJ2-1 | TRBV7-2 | CASQKVRALYNEQFF | TGTGCCAGCCAAAAAGTGCGGGCTCTATACAATGAGCAGTTCTTC
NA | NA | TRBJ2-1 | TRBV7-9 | CASSHYRDLGNNEQFF | TGTGCCAGCAGCCACTATAGGGACTTAGGAAACAATGAGCAGTTCTTC
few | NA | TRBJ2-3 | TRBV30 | CAWRLVSTDTQYF | TGTGCCTGGAGGCTTGTGAGCACAGATACGCAGTATTTT
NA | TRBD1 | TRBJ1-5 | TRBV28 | CASSSRGLGPQHF | TGTGCCAGCAGCTCAAGGGGGCTAGGGCCCCAGCATTTT
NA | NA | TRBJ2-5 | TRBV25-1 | CASSGRGLETQYF | TGTGCCAGCAGTGGGCGCGGGCTTGAGACCCAGTACTTC
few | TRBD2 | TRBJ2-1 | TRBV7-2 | CASSVTSAGSGEQFF | TGTGCCAGCAGCGTTACTAGCGCGGGGTCGGGTGAGCAGTTCTTC
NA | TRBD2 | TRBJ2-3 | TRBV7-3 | CASSLGLAGGADTQYF | TGTGCCAGCAGCTTAGGACTAGCGGGAGGAGCAGATACGCAGTATTTT
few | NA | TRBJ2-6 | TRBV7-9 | CASSRWGGEASGANVLTF | TGTGCCAGCAGCCGCTGGGGGGGCGAAGCTTCTGGGGCCAACGTCCTGACTTTC
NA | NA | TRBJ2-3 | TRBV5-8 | CASSLAPSTDTQYF | TGTGCCAGCAGCTTGGCCCCTAGCACAGATACGCAGTATTTT
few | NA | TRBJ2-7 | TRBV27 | CASSFMGFGYEQYF | TGTGCCAGCAGTTTCATGGGGTTTGGCTACGAGCAGTACTTC
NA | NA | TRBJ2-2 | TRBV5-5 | CASSLLADTGELFF | TGTGCCAGCAGCCTACTAGCCGACACCGGGGAGCTGTTTTTT
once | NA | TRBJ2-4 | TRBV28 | CASSLTEIAKNIQYF | TGTGCCAGCAGTCTTACAGAGATAGCCAAAAACATTCAGTACTTC
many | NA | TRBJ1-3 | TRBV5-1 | CASSSGTLGNTIYF | TGCGCCAGCAGCTCCGGGACGCTTGGAAACACCATATATTTT
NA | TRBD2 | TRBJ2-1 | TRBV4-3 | CASSQDWTSGRVNEQFF | TGCGCCAGCAGCCAAGATTGGACTAGCGGGAGGGTGAATGAGCAGTTCTTC
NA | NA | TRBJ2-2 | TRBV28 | CASGGTANTGELFF | TGTGCCAGCGGAGGGACAGCGAACACCGGGGAGCTGTTTTTT
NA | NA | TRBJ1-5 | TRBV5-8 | CASSEGGRQPQHF | TGTGCCAGCAGCGAGGGGGGGAGACAGCCCCAGCATTTT
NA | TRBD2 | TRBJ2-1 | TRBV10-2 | CASSPRRAGDSYEQFF | TGCGCCAGCAGTCCTAGAAGGGCGGGAGACAGCTATGAGCAGTTCTTC
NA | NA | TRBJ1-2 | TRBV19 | CASSLQGKGYGYTF | TGTGCCAGTAGTTTGCAGGGGAAGGGATATGGCTACACCTTC